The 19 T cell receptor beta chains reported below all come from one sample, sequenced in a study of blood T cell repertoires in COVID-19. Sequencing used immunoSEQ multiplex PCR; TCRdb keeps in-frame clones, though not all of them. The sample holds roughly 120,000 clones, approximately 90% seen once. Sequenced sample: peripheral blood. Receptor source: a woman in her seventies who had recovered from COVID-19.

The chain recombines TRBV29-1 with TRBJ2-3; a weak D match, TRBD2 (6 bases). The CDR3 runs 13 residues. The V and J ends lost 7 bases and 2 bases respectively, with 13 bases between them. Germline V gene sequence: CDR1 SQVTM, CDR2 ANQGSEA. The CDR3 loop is CSARRGTTDTQYF. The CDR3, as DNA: TGCAGCGCCCGGCGGGGCACCACAGATACGCAGTATTTT.

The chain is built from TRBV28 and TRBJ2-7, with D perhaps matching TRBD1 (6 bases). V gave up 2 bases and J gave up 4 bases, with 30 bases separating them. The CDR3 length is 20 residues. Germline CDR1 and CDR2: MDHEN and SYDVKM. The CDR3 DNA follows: TGTGCCAGCAGTTTACCCCGGGTCCAGGGACACCCTAAAAGAGAGTACGAGCAGTACTTC. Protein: CASSLPRVQGHPKREYEQYF.

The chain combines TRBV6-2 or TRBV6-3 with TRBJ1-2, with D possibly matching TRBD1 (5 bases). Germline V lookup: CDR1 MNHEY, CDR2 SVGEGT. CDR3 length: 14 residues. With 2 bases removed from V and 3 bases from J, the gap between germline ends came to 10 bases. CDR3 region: CASSYPAGHYGYTF. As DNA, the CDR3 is TGTGCCAGCAGTTACCCGGCGGGGCACTATGGCTACACCTTC.

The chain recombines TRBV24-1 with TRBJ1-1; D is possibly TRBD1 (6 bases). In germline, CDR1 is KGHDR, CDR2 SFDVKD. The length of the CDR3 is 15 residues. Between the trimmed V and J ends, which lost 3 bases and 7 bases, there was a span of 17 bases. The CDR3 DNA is TGTGCCACCAGTGATGGGTCGGGGGGGCCAGGTGAAGCTTTCTTT. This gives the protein CATSDGSGGPGEAFF.

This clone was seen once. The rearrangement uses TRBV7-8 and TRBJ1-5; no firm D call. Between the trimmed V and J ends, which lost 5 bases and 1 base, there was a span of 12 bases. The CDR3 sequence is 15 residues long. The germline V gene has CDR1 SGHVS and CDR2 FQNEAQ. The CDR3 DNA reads TGTGCCAGCAGCCTTAGTACAGAGAGCAATCAGCCCCAGCATTTT. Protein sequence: CASSLSTESNQPQHF. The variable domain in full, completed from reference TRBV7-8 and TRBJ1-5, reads GAGVSQSPRYKVAKRGQDVALRCDPISGHVSLFWYQQALGQGPEFLTYFQNEAQLDKSGLPSDRFFAERPEGSVSTLKIQRTQQEDSAVYLCASSLSTESNQPQHFGDGTRLSIL.

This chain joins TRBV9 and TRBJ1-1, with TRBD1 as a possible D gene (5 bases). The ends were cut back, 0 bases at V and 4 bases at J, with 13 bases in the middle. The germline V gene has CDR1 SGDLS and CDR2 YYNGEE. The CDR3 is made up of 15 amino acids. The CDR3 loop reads CASSVAGVRGTEAFF. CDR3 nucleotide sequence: TGTGCCAGCAGCGTAGCGGGGGTTAGGGGCACTGAAGCTTTCTTT.

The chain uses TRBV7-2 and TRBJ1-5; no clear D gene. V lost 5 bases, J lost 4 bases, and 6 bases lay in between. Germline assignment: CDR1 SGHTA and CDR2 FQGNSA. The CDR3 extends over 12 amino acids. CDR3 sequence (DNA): TGTGCCAGCAGCATAATGAATCAGCCCCAGCATTTT. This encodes CASSIMNQPQHF.

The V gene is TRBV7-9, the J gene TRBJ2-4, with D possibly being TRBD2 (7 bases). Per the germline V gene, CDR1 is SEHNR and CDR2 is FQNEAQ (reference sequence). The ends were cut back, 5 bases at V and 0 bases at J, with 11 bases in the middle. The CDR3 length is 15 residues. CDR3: CASSPGGLAKNIQYF. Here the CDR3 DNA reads TGTGCCAGCAGCCCCGGGGGGCTAGCCAAAAACATTCAGTACTTC.

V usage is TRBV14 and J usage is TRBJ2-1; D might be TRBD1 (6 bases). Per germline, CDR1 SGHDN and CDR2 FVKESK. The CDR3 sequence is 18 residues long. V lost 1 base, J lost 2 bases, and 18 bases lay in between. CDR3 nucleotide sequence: TGTGCCAGCAGCCAAGGATTCCGGAGGACAGTGGCCTACAATGAGCAGTTCTTC. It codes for CASSQGFRRTVAYNEQFF.

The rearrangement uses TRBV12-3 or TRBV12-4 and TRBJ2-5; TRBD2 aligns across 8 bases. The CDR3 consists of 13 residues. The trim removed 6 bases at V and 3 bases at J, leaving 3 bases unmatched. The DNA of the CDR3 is TGTGCCAGCAGCAAACTAGCGGAAGAGACCCAGTACTTC. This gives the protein CASSKLAEETQYF.

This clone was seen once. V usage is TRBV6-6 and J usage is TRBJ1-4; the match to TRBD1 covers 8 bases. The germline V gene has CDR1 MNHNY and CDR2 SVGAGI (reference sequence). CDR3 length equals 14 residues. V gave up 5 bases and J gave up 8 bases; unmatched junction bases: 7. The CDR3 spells CASSKDRGEEKLFF. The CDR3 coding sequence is TGTGCCAGCAGTAAAGACAGGGGAGAGGAAAAACTGTTTTTT.

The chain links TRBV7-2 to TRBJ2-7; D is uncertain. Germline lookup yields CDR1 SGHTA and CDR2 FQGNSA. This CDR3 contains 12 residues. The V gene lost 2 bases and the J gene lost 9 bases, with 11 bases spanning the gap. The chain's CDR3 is CASSLNPPGQYF. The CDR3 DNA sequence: TGTGCCAGCAGCTTAAACCCTCCCGGGCAGTACTTC.

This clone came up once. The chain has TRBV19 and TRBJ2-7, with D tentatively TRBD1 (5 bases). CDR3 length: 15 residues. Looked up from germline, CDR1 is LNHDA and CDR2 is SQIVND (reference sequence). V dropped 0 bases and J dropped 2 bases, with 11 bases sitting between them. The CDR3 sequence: CASSIDLDRTYEQYF. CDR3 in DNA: TGTGCCAGTAGTATAGATCTCGACAGAACCTACGAGCAGTACTTC.

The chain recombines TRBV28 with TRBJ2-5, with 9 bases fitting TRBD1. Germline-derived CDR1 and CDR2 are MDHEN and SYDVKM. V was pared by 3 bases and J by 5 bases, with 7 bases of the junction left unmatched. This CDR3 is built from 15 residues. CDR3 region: CASSFYWDRDETQYF. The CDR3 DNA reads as TGTGCCAGCAGTTTTTATTGGGACAGGGACGAGACCCAGTACTTC.

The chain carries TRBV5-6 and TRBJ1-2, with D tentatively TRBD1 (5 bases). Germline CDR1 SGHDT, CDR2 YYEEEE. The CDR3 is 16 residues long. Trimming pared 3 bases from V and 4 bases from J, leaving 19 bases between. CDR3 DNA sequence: TGTGCCAGCAGCTCCTTAGGGCCAATGGGGGGCTATGGCTACACCTTC. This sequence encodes CASSSLGPMGGYGYTF.

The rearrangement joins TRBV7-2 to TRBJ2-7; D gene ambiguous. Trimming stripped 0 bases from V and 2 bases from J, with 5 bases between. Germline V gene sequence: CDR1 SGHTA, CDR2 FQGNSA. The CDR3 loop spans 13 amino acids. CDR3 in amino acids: CASSLARTYEQYF. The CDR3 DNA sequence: TGTGCCAGCAGCTTAGCGAGAACCTACGAGCAGTACTTC.

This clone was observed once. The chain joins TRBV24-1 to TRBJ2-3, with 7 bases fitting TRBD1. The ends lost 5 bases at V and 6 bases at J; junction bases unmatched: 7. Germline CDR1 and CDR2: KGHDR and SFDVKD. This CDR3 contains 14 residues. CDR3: CATSGGGTLDTQYF. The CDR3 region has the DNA TGTGCCACCAGTGGAGGGGGCACTTTGGATACGCAGTATTTT.

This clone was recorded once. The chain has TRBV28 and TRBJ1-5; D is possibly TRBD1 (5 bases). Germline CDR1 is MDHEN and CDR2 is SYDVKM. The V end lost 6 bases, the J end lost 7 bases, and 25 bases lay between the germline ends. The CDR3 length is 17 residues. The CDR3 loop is CASSPGGGRGTSQPQHF. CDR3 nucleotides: TGTGCCAGCAGCCCCGGGGGGGGTCGAGGGACTAGCCAGCCCCAGCATTTT.

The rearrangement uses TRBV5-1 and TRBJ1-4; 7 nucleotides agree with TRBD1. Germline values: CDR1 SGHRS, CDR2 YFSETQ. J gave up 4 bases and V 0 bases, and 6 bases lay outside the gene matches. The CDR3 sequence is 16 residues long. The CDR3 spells CASSLGWDSYNEKLFF. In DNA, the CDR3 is TGCGCCAGCAGCTTGGGCTGGGACAGCTATAATGAAAAACTGTTTTTT.